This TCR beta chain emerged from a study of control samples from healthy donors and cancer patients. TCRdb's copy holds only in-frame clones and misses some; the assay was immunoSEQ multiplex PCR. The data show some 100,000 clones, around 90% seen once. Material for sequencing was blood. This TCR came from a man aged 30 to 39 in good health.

The CDR3: CASSLISGVGEQFF. CDR3 nucleotide sequence: TGTGCCAGCAGCTTAATTTCCGGGGTTGGTGAGCAGTTCTTC. The chain joins TRBV7-3 to TRBJ2-1; TRBD2 might be the D (5 bases). The CDR3 runs to 14 residues. Deletions cut 1 base from V and 9 bases from J, with 13 bases between. Germline assignment: CDR1 SGHTA and CDR2 FQGTGA.